The rows below give T cell receptor beta chains drawn from one sample of a study of blood T cells in healthy people across ages. TCRdb ran MiXCR on the 5' RACE reads and lists one entry per CDR3 protein. The sample consists of 850,000 to 1,000,000 distinct CDR3 sequences, roughly 52% of them appearing once. The sequencing sample was made of blood. These receptors all stem from a man aged 25-45 years in good health. CDR3s include the opening cysteine and the closing phenylalanine or tryptophan. D genes are given only for firm matches. Clone size is stated in some rows and not others, as once, few, many or a class when expanded.

size	V	J	D	CDR3	DNA
.	TRBV6-2/TRBV6-3	TRBJ2-1	TRBD2	CASTQGLAEYNEQFF	TGTGCCAGCACCCAGGGACTAGCGGAATACAATGAGCAGTTCTTC
.	TRBV4-3	TRBJ2-5	.	CASSQETRGEETQYF	TGCGCCAGCAGCCAAGAGACGAGGGGGGAAGAGACCCAGTACTTC
.	TRBV7-7	TRBJ2-5	TRBD1	CASSLNRGRGETQYF	TGTGCTAGCAGCTTAAACAGGGGGCGCGGGGAGACCCAGTACTTC
few	TRBV3-1	TRBJ2-2	.	CASSQDAEVNTGELFF	TGTGCCAGCAGCCAAGATGCTGAGGTGAACACCGGGGAGCTGTTTTTT
few	TRBV20-1	TRBJ2-5	TRBD2	CSAYIPGLAGGYQETQYF	TGCAGTGCCTATATACCGGGACTAGCGGGGGGGTACCAAGAGACCCAGTACTTC
.	TRBV7-2	TRBJ1-1	.	CASSWGGGKNTEAFF	TGTGCCAGCAGCTGGGGGGGTGGGAAGAACACTGAAGCTTTCTTT
.	TRBV27	TRBJ1-5	.	CASARSVGGNQPQHF	TGTGCCAGCGCCCGATCGGTGGGTGGCAATCAGCCCCAGCATTTT
.	TRBV20-1	TRBJ2-3	.	CSARDARTDTQYF	TGCAGTGCCAGGGACGCTAGAACAGATACGCAGTATTTT
few	TRBV4-1	TRBJ2-2	.	CASSQSGGELFF	TGCGCCAGCAGCCAATCTGGCGGGGAGCTGTTTTTT
.	TRBV4-2	TRBJ2-7	.	CASSFGRQSYEQYF	TGTGCCAGCAGCTTTGGACGCCAGTCCTACGAGCAGTACTTC
.	TRBV6-5	TRBJ2-7	TRBD1	CASSPGGPGPYEQYF	TGTGCCAGCAGCCCAGGGGGCCCAGGGCCCTACGAGCAGTACTTC
few	TRBV5-1	TRBJ1-2	.	CASSLASGLGYGYTF	TGCGCCAGCAGCTTGGCCTCAGGGTTGGGGTATGGCTACACCTTC
many	TRBV24-1	TRBJ2-7	.	CATSGQAGGEQYF	TGTGCCACCAGTGGACAGGCCGGAGGAGAGCAGTACTTC
.	TRBV18	TRBJ2-2	.	CASSSEGRNTGELFF	TGTGCCAGCTCATCTGAGGGAAGGAACACCGGGGAGCTGTTTTTT
.	TRBV12-3/TRBV12-4	TRBJ2-3	.	CASRLRRTDTQYF	TGTGCCAGCAGACTACGTCGCACAGATACGCAGTATTTT
many	TRBV20-1	TRBJ2-7	.	CSAPVGGYEQYF	TGCAGTGCGCCTGTGGGGGGCTACGAGCAGTACTTC
.	TRBV5-1	TRBJ1-1	.	CASSLARDEAEAFF	TGCGCCAGCAGCTTGGCCAGGGATGAAGCTGAAGCTTTCTTT
.	TRBV7-2	TRBJ1-3	.	CASSPAGGGNTIYF	TGTGCCAGCAGCCCTGCTGGGGGCGGAAACACCATATATTTT
.	TRBV5-1	TRBJ2-5	TRBD2	CASSSGTSRNNEQYF	TGCGCCAGCAGCTCCGGGACTAGCAGGAACAATGAGCAGTACTTC
.	TRBV6-2/TRBV6-3	TRBJ2-7	TRBD1	CASTRQGFYEQYF	TGTGCCAGCACCCGACAGGGTTTCTACGAGCAGTACTTC
.	TRBV6-2/TRBV6-3	TRBJ2-3	.	CASRESSTDTQYF	TGTGCCAGCAGGGAGAGTAGCACAGATACGCAGTATTTT
.	TRBV2	TRBJ2-7	TRBD1	CASRGQGVSEQYF	TGTGCCAGCAGGGGACAGGGGGTAAGCGAGCAGTACTTC
.	TRBV7-2	TRBJ1-5	.	CASSFLGPYQPQHF	TGTGCCAGCAGCTTCCTGGGACCTTATCAGCCCCAGCATTTT
few	TRBV5-1	TRBJ2-3	TRBD2	CASSPGLAGDSTDTQYF	TGCGCCAGCAGCCCAGGACTAGCGGGGGATAGCACAGATACGCAGTATTTT
.	TRBV27	TRBJ1-6	.	CASSFKGGNSPLHF	TGTGCCAGCAGTTTTAAGGGAGGTAATTCACCCCTCCACTTT
.	TRBV4-3	TRBJ1-1	.	CASSQERELNTEAFF	TGCGCCAGCAGCCAAGAAAGGGAGTTGAACACTGAAGCTTTCTTT
few	TRBV3-1	TRBJ2-7	.	CASSQEPEGANYEQYF	TGTGCCAGCAGCCAAGAGCCCGAAGGGGCCAACTACGAGCAGTACTTC
.	TRBV20-1	TRBJ1-6	TRBD1	CSAPIGQGSTPLHF	TGCAGTGCCCCAATAGGACAGGGTAGTACACCCCTCCACTTT
.	TRBV24-1	TRBJ2-1	.	CATSDFRGRSSYNEQFF	TGTGCCACCAGTGATTTCCGGGGCCGAAGCTCCTACAATGAGCAGTTCTTC
.	TRBV11-3	TRBJ2-1	TRBD1	CASSPTPGQLYNEQFF	TGTGCCAGCAGCCCTACGCCGGGACAGCTCTACAATGAGCAGTTCTTC
.	TRBV15	TRBJ2-1	.	CATSRDRGRLNEQFF	TGTGCCACCAGCAGAGATCGGGGACGACTCAATGAGCAGTTCTTC
.	TRBV11-2	TRBJ2-3	TRBD2	CASSPRGGPDTQYF	TGTGCCAGCAGTCCCCGGGGGGGGCCAGATACGCAGTATTTT
.	TRBV2	TRBJ2-1	TRBD2	CASSDPLAGGRDEQFF	TGTGCCAGCAGTGACCCCCTAGCGGGGGGGAGGGATGAGCAGTTCTTC
.	TRBV6-2/TRBV6-3	TRBJ1-5	TRBD1	CASSYRPKGQGWSNQPQHF	TGTGCCAGCAGTTACCGACCAAAAGGACAGGGTTGGAGCAATCAGCCCCAGCATTTT
.	TRBV28	TRBJ2-5	.	CASSSWSGGPQETQYF	TGTGCCAGCAGTTCGTGGAGTGGGGGGCCTCAAGAGACCCAGTACTTC
few	TRBV30	TRBJ2-7	.	CAWSVKQGPYEQYF	TGTGCCTGGAGTGTCAAACAGGGACCCTACGAGCAGTACTTC
.	TRBV5-5	TRBJ2-7	TRBD1	CASSSQPGQSYEQYF	TGTGCCAGCAGCTCCCAGCCGGGACAGAGTTACGAGCAGTACTTC
.	TRBV4-1	TRBJ2-3	TRBD2	CASSQFAGGTDTQYF	TGCGCCAGCAGCCAATTCGCGGGGGGCACAGATACGCAGTATTTT
few	TRBV10-3	TRBJ1-2	.	CASATANGYTF	TGTGCCTCGGCGACAGCGAATGGCTACACCTTC
.	TRBV12-3/TRBV12-4	TRBJ1-1	.	CASSFGGPGTEAFF	TGTGCCAGCAGTTTCGGGGGGCCGGGCACTGAAGCTTTCTTT
few	TRBV29-1	TRBJ2-7	.	CSVEEGQGAYEQYF	TGCAGCGTTGAAGAGGGGCAAGGTGCCTACGAGCAGTACTTC
.	TRBV3-1	TRBJ2-1	.	CASSQGSHNEQFF	TGTGCCAGCAGCCAGGGCAGCCACAATGAGCAGTTCTTC
.	TRBV20-1	TRBJ2-4	.	CSALFPSENIQYF	TGCAGTGCCTTATTCCCGAGCGAAAACATTCAGTACTTC
few	TRBV10-3	TRBJ1-2	.	CAISPPQGGGYTF	TGTGCCATCAGTCCTCCCCAGGGTGGCGGCTACACCTTC
.	TRBV27	TRBJ2-7	.	CASSKSQGFSYEQYF	TGTGCCAGCAGTAAATCCCAGGGGTTCTCCTACGAGCAGTACTTC
few	TRBV6-5	TRBJ2-2	.	CASSPFGETGELFF	TGTGCCAGCAGCCCGTTCGGCGAGACCGGGGAGCTGTTTTTT
few	TRBV5-1	TRBJ2-2	.	CASYAGSANTGELFF	TGCGCCAGCTACGCGGGTTCCGCGAACACCGGGGAGCTGTTTTTT
.	TRBV11-3	TRBJ1-2	.	CASSLPGYYGYTF	TGTGCCAGCAGCTTACCAGGGTACTATGGCTACACCTTC
.	TRBV7-2	TRBJ2-4	.	CASKEAVKNIQYF	TGTGCCAGCAAGGAGGCTGTGAAAAACATTCAGTACTTC
few	TRBV12-3/TRBV12-4	TRBJ2-7	TRBD2	CASSSTRAGAYEQYF	TGTGCCAGCAGTTCAACGAGAGCGGGAGCCTACGAGCAGTACTTC
.	TRBV10-3	TRBJ2-4	.	CAVSETGWENIQYF	TGTGCCGTCAGTGAAACGGGGTGGGAAAACATTCAGTACTTC
.	TRBV4-2	TRBJ2-1	TRBD2	CASSQGGRGSYNEQFF	TGTGCCAGCAGCCAAGGAGGGCGGGGGTCGTACAATGAGCAGTTCTTC
few	TRBV7-2	TRBJ2-3	.	CASSWTQAADTQYF	TGTGCCAGCAGCTGGACTCAGGCGGCAGATACGCAGTATTTT
.	TRBV12-3/TRBV12-4	TRBJ2-2	.	CASSPQGFGAGELFF	.
.	TRBV3-1	TRBJ1-5	.	CASSQDPGRDQPQHF	TGTGCCAGCAGCCAAGATCCCGGGAGGGATCAGCCCCAGCATTTT
few	TRBV10-3	TRBJ2-1	.	CAIRDPGSDPFF	TGTGCCATCAGGGACCCGGGGTCTGATCCGTTCTTC
few	TRBV27	TRBJ1-4	TRBD1	CASSSGQGIEKLFF	TGTGCCAGCAGTTCCGGACAGGGGATTGAAAAACTGTTTTTT